This T cell receptor beta chain was found in a study of post-analysis software for immune sequencing data. Study outcomes and limitations: Five TRBV segments, including TRBV5-6, TRBV5-1 and TRBV20-1, were more frequent in patients than controls.

Germline V gene lookup returns CDR1 SGDLS and CDR2 YYNGEE. The length of the CDR3 is 12 residues. On this clonotype itself: The antigen is unknown. A read error may produce the germline difference seen at one junction end.

TCR beta cDNA libraries had unique molecular identifiers. TCRdb reprocessed the PCR reads via MiXCR and lists one record per CDR3 protein. Of roughly 570,000 distinct CDR3 sequences in the sample, around 31% were seen once. The chain carries TRBV9 and TRBJ2-1; tentative D call: TRBD2 (5 bases). This receptor was obtained from a girl aged 2-17 years with multiple sclerosis. The sequenced sample consisted of blood. DNA of the CDR3: TGTGCCAGCAACGTAGCGTGGGGTGAGCAGTTCTTC. It specifies CASNVAWGEQFF.